Following are 25 T cell receptor beta chains from one sample sequenced in a study of T cell repertoires in cytomegalovirus infection. Each CDR3 protein gets one entry after TCRdb re-called the reads with MiXCR. The sample includes 680,000 or so distinct CDR3 sequences, about 40% seen only once; the top ten take about 2.8%. Sequencing input: PBMCs. The receptors were sampled from a human donor in good health (CMV status not recorded). Some clones in this sample may be carry-over from other donors' samples.

Turning to this clonotype: The conserved closing phenylalanine or tryptophan is absent in this CDR3, likely reflecting a read error. The V gene is TRBV7-6, the J gene TRBJ1-1; D remains unclear. The germline CDR1 and CDR2 sequences are SGHVS and FNYEAQ. Trimming took off 5 bases at V and 3 bases at J, with 16 bases between the two ends. This CDR3 contains 15 residues. CDR3 DNA sequence: TGTGCCAGCAGCGGGGAAGGGCGCGGATACACTGAAGCTTTCTTA. This gives the protein CASSGEGRGYTEAFL.

In this sample, this clonotype turned up a few times. The chain couples TRBV19 to TRBJ1-1; D is perhaps TRBD1 (6 bases). Trimming pared 5 bases from V and 1 base from J, leaving 14 bases between. Per the germline V gene, CDR1 is LNHDA and CDR2 is SQIVND (reference sequence). This CDR3 region has 15 residues. The CDR3 nucleotides read TGTGCCAGTAGTGGTGCAGGGGTTGGGAACACTGAAGCTTTCTTT. Translation gives CASSGAGVGNTEAFF.

This clonotype was observed at least ten times. This chain connects TRBV7-9 to TRBJ2-1; 11 bases are shared with TRBD2. V trimming: 2 bases; J trimming: 7 bases; junction bases outside the gene matches: 7. CDR3 length: 16 amino acids. Per germline, CDR1 SEHNR and CDR2 FQNEAQ (reference sequence). CDR3 protein: CASSLPGLAVTNEQFF. CDR3 nucleotides: TGTGCCAGCAGCTTACCGGGACTAGCGGTCACGAATGAGCAGTTCTTC.

V gene TRBV20-1 combines with J gene TRBJ2-7, with 7 bases identical to TRBD2. V trimming: 2 bases; J trimming: 3 bases; junction bases outside the gene matches: 10. The germline CDR1 and CDR2 sequences are DFQATT and SNEGSKA (reference sequence). The CDR3 loop spans 15 amino acids. The CDR3 nucleotides read TGCAGTGCTAGACTTGGACTAGATGCCTACTACGAGCAGTACTTC. It translates to CSARLGLDAYYEQYF.

This rearrangement joins TRBV15 to TRBJ1-2; unclear D gene. Trimming shortened V by 0 bases and J by 4 bases, and 9 bases separated the two germline ends. CDR1 is LNHNV and CDR2 is YYDKDF in the germline V gene (reference sequence). This CDR3 has 14 amino acids. The CDR3 coding sequence is TGTGCCACCAGCAGAGATAACTGGGCCTATGGCTACACCTTC. Translated: CATSRDNWAYGYTF.

This clonotype has at least ten counts. The J gene is TRBJ2-7, the V gene TRBV6-5; 8 nucleotides agree with TRBD2. The J segment lost 4 bases and the V segment lost 2 bases, leaving 13 bases of the junction unmatched. Germline CDR1 is MNHEY and CDR2 is SVGAGI. The CDR3 totals 17 residues. The CDR3, as DNA: TGTGCCAGCAGTTACACTGCGGGGGGCCGCGGGGGGTACGAGCAGTACTTC. Protein product: CASSYTAGGRGGYEQYF.

Regarding this clonotype: One junction end disagrees with the germline gene, perhaps due to a read error. The V and J genes are TRBV28 and TRBJ2-7; 8 bases line up with TRBD2. Germline V gene data show CDR1 as MDHEN and CDR2 as SYDVKM. The CDR3 is made up of 15 amino acids. The CDR3 DNA is TGTGCCAGCGGTAGGCGGGGGGTTACCTCCTACGAGAAGTACTTC. This encodes CASGRRGVTSYEKYF.

Ten or more counts support this clonotype. This sequence joins TRBV10-1 and TRBJ1-3; D is possibly TRBD1 (6 bases). The CDR3 extends over 16 amino acids. Germline V gene lookup returns CDR1 WNHNN and CDR2 SYGVQD (reference sequence). Trimming stripped 0 bases from V and 1 base from J, with 10 bases between. The CDR3 sequence is CASSESSGASGNTIYF. In nucleotides, the CDR3 is TGCGCCAGCAGTGAGTCCTCGGGGGCTTCTGGAAACACCATATATTTT.

This clonotype has a handful of counts. The rearrangement uses TRBV12-3 or TRBV12-4 and TRBJ2-2; D gene ambiguous. This CDR3 is 14 amino acids long. The V and J ends lost 3 bases and 5 bases respectively, with 10 bases between them. DNA for the CDR3: TGTGCCAGCAGTTTCATTGTAGCAACCGGGGAGCTGTTTTTT. Its protein product is CASSFIVATGELFF.

Only a few counts were recorded for this clonotype. The chain has TRBV7-8 and TRBJ2-1, with TRBD2 identical over 8 bases. The V gene's germline CDR1 is SGHVS and CDR2 FQNEAQ. V gave up 2 bases and J gave up 1 base; unmatched junction bases: 16. This CDR3 is built from 20 residues. CDR3 sequence reads: CASSLRLAIGRGGSYNEQFF. The CDR3 nucleotides read TGTGCCAGCAGCTTACGACTAGCGATTGGGAGGGGAGGATCCTACAATGAGCAGTTCTTC.

The J gene is TRBJ1-1, the V gene TRBV29-1; 7 bases are shared with TRBD1. V lost 4 bases and J lost 4; bases outside the gene matches: 12. The CDR3 spans 15 residues. Germline values: CDR1 SQVTM, CDR2 ANQGSEA. The CDR3 nucleotides read TGCAGCGTTGCAAAAGCCCCACAGGGGTTCACTGAAGCTTTCTTT. Protein sequence: CSVAKAPQGFTEAFF. Filled out from reference TRBV29-1 and TRBJ1-1, the complete variable domain reads SAVISQKPSRDICQRGTSLTIQCQVDSQVTMMFWYRQQPGQSLTLIATANQGSEATYESGFVIDKFPISRPNLTFSTLTVSNMSPEDSSIYLCSVAKAPQGFTEAFFGQGTRLTVV.

The V and J genes are TRBV7-4 and TRBJ2-7; 11 positions match TRBD2. Unmatched junction bases numbered 4, after V lost 3 bases and J lost 3 bases. CDR3 length: 15 amino acids. Germline CDR1 is SGHVT and CDR2 is SQSDAQ. The CDR3 nucleotides read TGTGCCAGCAGCTTTTCTAGCGGGGGGAACTACGAGCAGTACTTC. Encoded protein: CASSFSSGGNYEQYF.

The V gene is TRBV10-3, the J gene TRBJ1-1; D may be TRBD1 (6 bases). Germline CDR1 ENHRY, CDR2 SYGVKD. Trimming pared 10 bases from V and 2 bases from J, leaving 20 bases between. CDR3 size: 15 residues. The CDR3 reads CATCLKGHLNTEAFF. CDR3 DNA sequence: TGTGCCACCTGTTTAAAGGGACACCTTAACACTGAAGCTTTCTTT.

The chain joins TRBV14 to TRBJ2-1, with 8 bases matching TRBD2. The CDR3 covers 18 residues. Germline V CDR1 and CDR2: SGHDN, FVKESK. V dropped 4 bases and J dropped 1; count of bases not matched to a gene: 12. CDR3 sequence: CASSLGTRPTISYNEQFF. The CDR3 DNA is TGTGCCAGCAGCCTTGGGACTAGACCAACTATATCCTACAATGAGCAGTTCTTC.

This clonotype was detected a few times. V and J are TRBV9 and TRBJ2-7, with D uncertain. Trimming took 0 bases from V and 4 from J, leaving 11 bases between them. The germline V gene has CDR1 SGDLS and CDR2 YYNGEE. CDR3 size: 14 residues. CDR3 in amino acids: CASSVEAFPYEQYF. CDR3 in DNA: TGTGCCAGCAGCGTAGAGGCTTTTCCTTACGAGCAGTACTTC.

This clonotype was counted between two and nine times. The rearrangement links TRBV6-2 or TRBV6-3 to TRBJ2-7, with a possible D match to TRBD1 (5 bases). The V end lost 7 bases, the J end lost 1 base, and 20 bases lay between the germline ends. CDR3 length equals 16 residues. Germline V lookup: CDR1 MNHEY, CDR2 SVGEGT. This chain's CDR3 is CASTLTPSAGSYEQYF. DNA for the CDR3: TGTGCCAGCACCCTGACACCCTCCGCAGGGTCCTACGAGCAGTACTTC.

The chain joins TRBV10-3 to TRBJ2-7; a weak D match, TRBD2 (5 bases). The CDR3 runs to 12 residues. The V end was cut by 10 bases, the J end by 2 bases, with 12 bases between. The V gene's germline CDR1 is ENHRY and CDR2 SYGVKD. The CDR3 loop is CATSPGAYEQYF. DNA for the CDR3: TGTGCCACCAGCCCCGGGGCCTACGAGCAGTACTTC.

This clonotype was detected a few times. This chain links TRBV20-1 with TRBJ2-3, with a tentative D call TRBD2 (5 bases). Germline lookup yields CDR1 DFQATT and CDR2 SNEGSKA (reference sequence). There are 15 residues in the CDR3. V gave up 0 bases and J gave up 4 bases, with 14 bases separating them. CDR3 DNA: TGCAGTGCTAGAGATCTTTTGCGGGTCCCAGATACGCAGTATTTT. This codes for CSARDLLRVPDTQYF.

In its sample, this clonotype was seen a few times. This chain connects TRBV28 to TRBJ1-1; a weak D match, TRBD1 (5 bases). CDR3 length equals 12 residues. Germline V gene sequence: CDR1 MDHEN, CDR2 SYDVKM. V lost 5 bases and J 9 bases, leaving 13 bases between the germline ends. CDR3 nucleotides: TGTGCCAGCAGTCAAAGGGACGGGAAAGCTTTCTTT. Its translation: CASSQRDGKAFF.

V is TRBV7-6 and J is TRBJ2-5; 9 nucleotides align to TRBD1. The ends lost 5 bases at V and 0 bases at J; junction bases unmatched: 10. The CDR3 consists of 17 residues. Germline V gives CDR1 SGHVS, CDR2 FNYEAQ. DNA of the CDR3: TGTGCCAGCAGCCCGGGACAGGGAGCCTTTAACCAAGAGACCCAGTACTTC. Amino acid sequence: CASSPGQGAFNQETQYF.

This clonotype was seen a handful of times. V is TRBV3-1 and J is TRBJ1-4; tentative D call: TRBD1 (5 bases). Trimming pared 4 bases from V and 6 bases from J, leaving 12 bases between. The CDR3 has 14 amino acids. CDR1 and CDR2 from the germline V gene are LGHDT and YNNKEL (reference sequence). The CDR3 DNA reads TGTGCCAGCAGCCTATCCGGGACTTATGAAAAACTGTTTTTT. Its protein is CASSLSGTYEKLFF. Supplemented by reference TRBV3-1 and TRBJ1-4, the full variable domain reads DTAVSQTPKYLVTQMGNDKSIKCEQNLGHDTMYWYKQDSKKFLKIMFSYNNKELIINETVPNRFSPKSPDKAHLNLHINSLELGDSAVYFCASSLSGTYEKLFFGSGTQLSVL.

This clonotype was observed a few times. The V gene is TRBV28, the J gene TRBJ1-6; maybe TRBD1 (5 bases). Trimming pared 8 bases from V and 5 bases from J, leaving 13 bases between. Per the germline V gene, CDR1 is MDHEN and CDR2 is SYDVKM. The CDR3 runs 14 residues. Here the CDR3 DNA reads TGTGCCAGCTCTTTTGGGGCGAATAATTCACCCCTCCACTTT. The encoded protein is CASSFGANNSPLHF.

The rearrangement links TRBV2 to TRBJ2-1, with D uncertain. CDR3 size: 18 residues. Germline assignment: CDR1 SNHLY and CDR2 FYNNEI. The V gene lost 3 bases and the J gene lost 4 bases, with 22 bases spanning the gap. The CDR3 sequence is CASSDGLLPQYQYNEQFF. In DNA form, the CDR3 reads TGTGCCAGCAGTGATGGTCTCCTCCCCCAGTACCAATACAATGAGCAGTTCTTC. Full variable domain (missing parts from reference TRBV2 and TRBJ2-1): EPEVTQTPSHQVTQMGQEVILRCVPISNHLYFYWYRQILGQKVEFLVSFYNNEISEKSEIFDDQFSVERPDGSNFTLKIRSTKLEDSAMYFCASSDGLLPQYQYNEQFFGPGTRLTVL.

This chain connects TRBV30 to TRBJ2-5, with 8 nucleotides matching TRBD2. This CDR3 is built from 15 residues. In germline, CDR1 is GTSNPN, CDR2 SVGIG (reference sequence). V dropped 6 bases and J dropped 4; count of bases not matched to a gene: 13. This chain's CDR3 is CACRSIGGALETQYF. CDR3 bases: TGTGCCTGTCGTTCCATCGGGGGGGCCTTAGAGACCCAGTACTTC. The whole variable domain, remainder taken from reference TRBV30 and TRBJ2-5, is SQTIHQWPATLVQPVGSPLSLECTVEGTSNPNLYWYRQAAGRGLQLLFYSVGIGQISSEVPQNLSASRPQDRQFILSSKKLLLSDSGFYLCACRSIGGALETQYFGPGTRLLVL.

This chain links TRBV5-1 with TRBJ2-5; D may be TRBD1 (5 bases). The V gene lost 5 bases and the J gene lost 2 bases, with 10 bases spanning the gap. The CDR3 is made up of 13 amino acids. CDR1 SGHRS and CDR2 YFSETQ come from the germline V gene. CDR3 protein: CASRTGMQETQYF. The CDR3 DNA reads as TGCGCCAGCAGAACAGGAATGCAAGAGACCCAGTACTTC.